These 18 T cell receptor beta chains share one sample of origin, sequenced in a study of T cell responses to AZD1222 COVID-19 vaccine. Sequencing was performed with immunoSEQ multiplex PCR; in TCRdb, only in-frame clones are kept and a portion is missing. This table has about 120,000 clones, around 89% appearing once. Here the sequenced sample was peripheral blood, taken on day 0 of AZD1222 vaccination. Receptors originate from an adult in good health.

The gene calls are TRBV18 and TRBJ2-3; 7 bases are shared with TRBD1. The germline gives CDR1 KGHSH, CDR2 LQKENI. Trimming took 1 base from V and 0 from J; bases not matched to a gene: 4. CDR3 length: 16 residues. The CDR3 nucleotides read TGTGCCAGCTCACCACGGACAGGCCCCAGCACAGATACGCAGTATTTT. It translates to CASSPRTGPSTDTQYF.

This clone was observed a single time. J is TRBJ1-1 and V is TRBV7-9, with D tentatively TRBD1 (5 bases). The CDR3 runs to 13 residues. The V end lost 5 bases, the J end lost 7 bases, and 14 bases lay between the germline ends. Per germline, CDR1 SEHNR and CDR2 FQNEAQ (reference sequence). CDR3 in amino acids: CASSPGWGGEAFF. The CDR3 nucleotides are TGTGCCAGCAGCCCAGGGTGGGGAGGTGAAGCTTTCTTT.

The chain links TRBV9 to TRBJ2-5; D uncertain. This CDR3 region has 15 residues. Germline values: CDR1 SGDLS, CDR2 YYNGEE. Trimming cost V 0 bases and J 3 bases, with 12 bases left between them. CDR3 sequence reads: CASSVDGTEEETQYF. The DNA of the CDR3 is TGTGCCAGCAGCGTAGATGGTACAGAGGAAGAGACCCAGTACTTC.

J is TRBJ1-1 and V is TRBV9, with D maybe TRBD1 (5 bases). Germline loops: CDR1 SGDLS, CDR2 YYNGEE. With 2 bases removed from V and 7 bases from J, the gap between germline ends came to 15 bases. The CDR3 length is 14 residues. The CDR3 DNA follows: TGTGCCAGCAGCGTGGGACCGGAGGTCGGTGAAGCTTTCTTT. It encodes CASSVGPEVGEAFF.

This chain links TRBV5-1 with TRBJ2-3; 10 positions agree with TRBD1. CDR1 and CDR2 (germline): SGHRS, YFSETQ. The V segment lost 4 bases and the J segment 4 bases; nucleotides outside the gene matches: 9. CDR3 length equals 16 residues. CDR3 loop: CASSRLGDRGSDTQYF. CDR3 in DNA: TGCGCCAGCAGCCGTCTAGGGGACAGGGGATCAGATACGCAGTATTTT.

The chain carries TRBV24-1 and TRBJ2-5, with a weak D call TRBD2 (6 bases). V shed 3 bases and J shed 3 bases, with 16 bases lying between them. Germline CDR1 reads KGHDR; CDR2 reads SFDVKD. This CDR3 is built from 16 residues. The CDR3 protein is CATSDPPSRGKETQYF. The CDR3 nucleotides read TGTGCCACCAGTGATCCCCCCAGCCGGGGGAAAGAGACCCAGTACTTC.

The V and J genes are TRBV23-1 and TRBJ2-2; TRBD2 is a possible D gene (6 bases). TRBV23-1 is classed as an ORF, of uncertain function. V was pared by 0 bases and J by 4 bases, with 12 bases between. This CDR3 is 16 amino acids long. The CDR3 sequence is CASSQSGTLITGELFF. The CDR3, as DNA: TGCGCCAGCAGTCAATCCGGGACTCTAATCACCGGGGAGCTGTTTTTT.

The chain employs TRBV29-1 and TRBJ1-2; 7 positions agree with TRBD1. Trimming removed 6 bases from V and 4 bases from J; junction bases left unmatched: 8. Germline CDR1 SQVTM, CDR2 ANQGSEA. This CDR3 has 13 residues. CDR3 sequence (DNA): TGCAGCGTAGGCCAGGGGGGCGTCTATGGCTACACCTTC. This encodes CSVGQGGVYGYTF.

The CDR3 DNA reads as TGTGCCAGTAGTATAAGCTTTCCGACAGGGCCCGCGGGTACTGAAGCTTTCTTT. Protein product: CASSISFPTGPAGTEAFF. The chain has TRBV19 and TRBJ1-1, with 7 bases fitting TRBD1. The junction had 17 bases not matched to a gene; V was cut back by 2 bases and J by 5 bases. Germline CDR1 reads LNHDA; CDR2 reads SQIVND (reference sequence). The CDR3 has 18 amino acids.

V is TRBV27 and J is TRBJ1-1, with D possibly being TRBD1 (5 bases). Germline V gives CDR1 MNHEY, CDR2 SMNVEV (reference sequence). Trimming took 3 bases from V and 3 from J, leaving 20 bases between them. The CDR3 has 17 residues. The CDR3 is CASSLGRAWAGDTEAFF. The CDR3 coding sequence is TGTGCCAGCAGTTTGGGCAGGGCTTGGGCGGGGGACACTGAAGCTTTCTTT.

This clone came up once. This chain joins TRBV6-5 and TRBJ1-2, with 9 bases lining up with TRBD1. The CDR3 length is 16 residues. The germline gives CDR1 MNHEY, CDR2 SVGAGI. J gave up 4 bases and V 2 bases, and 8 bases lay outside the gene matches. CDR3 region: CASSYPPGQGGYGYTF. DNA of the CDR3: TGTGCCAGCAGTTACCCCCCGGGACAGGGAGGCTATGGCTACACCTTC.

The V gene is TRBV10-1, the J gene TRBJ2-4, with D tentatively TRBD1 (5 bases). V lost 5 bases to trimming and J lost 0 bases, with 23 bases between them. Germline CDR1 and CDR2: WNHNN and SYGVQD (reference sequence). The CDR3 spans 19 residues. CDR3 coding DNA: TGCGCCAGCAGTCTCCCCTTTTCAGGGATATTACTAGCCAAAAACATTCAGTACTTC. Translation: CASSLPFSGILLAKNIQYF.

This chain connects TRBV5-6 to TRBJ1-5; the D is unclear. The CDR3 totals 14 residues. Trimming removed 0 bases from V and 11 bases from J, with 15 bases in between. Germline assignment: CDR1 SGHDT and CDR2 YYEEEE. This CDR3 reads CASSLGGPSGAQHF. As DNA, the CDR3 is TGTGCCAGCAGCTTGGGAGGACCATCCGGGGCCCAGCATTTT.

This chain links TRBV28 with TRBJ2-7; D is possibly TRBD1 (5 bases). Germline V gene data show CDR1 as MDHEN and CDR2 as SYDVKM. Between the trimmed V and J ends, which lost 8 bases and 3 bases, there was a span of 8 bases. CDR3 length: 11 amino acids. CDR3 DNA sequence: TGTGCCAGCGGGGCTATCTACGAGCAGTACTTC. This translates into CASGAIYEQYF.

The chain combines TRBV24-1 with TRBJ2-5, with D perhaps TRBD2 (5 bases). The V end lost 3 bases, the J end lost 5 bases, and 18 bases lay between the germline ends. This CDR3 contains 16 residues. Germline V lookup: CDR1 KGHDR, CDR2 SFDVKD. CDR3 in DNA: TGTGCCACCAGTGATGATCGAGGGAGTTTAGGGGAGACCCAGTACTTC. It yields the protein CATSDDRGSLGETQYF.

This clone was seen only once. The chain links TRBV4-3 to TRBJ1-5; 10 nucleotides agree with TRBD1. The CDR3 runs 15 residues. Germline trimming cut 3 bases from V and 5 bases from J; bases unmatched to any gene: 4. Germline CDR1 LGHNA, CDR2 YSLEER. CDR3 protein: CASSHATGGHQPQHF. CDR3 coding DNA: TGCGCCAGCAGCCATGCGACAGGGGGCCATCAGCCCCAGCATTTT.

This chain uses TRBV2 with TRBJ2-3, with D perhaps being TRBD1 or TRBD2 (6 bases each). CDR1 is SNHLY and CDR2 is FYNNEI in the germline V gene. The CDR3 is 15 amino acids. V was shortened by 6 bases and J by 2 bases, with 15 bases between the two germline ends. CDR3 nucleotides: TGTGCCAGCAGGAGGGGGGACTTCTCCACAGATACGCAGTATTTT. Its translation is CASRRGDFSTDTQYF.

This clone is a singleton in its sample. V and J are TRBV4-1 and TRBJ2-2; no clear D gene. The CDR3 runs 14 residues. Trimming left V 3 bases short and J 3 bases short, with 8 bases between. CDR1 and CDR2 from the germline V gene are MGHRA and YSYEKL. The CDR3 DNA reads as TGCGCCAGCAGCCACCCCCGGGACACCGGGGAGCTGTTTTTT. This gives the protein CASSHPRDTGELFF.